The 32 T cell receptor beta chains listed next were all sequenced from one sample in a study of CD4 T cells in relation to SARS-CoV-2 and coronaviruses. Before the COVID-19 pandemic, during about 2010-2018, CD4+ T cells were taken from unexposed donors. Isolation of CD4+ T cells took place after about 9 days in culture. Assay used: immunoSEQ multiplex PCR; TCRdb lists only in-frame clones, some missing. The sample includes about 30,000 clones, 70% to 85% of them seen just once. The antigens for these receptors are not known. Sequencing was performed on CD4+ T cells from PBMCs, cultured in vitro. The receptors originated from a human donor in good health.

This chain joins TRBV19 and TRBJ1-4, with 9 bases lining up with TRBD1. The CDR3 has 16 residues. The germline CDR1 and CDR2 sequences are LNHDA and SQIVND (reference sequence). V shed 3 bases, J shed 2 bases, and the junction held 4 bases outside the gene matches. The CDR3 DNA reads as TGTGCCAGTAGTATGCCCGGGACAGGGACTAATGAAAAACTGTTTTTT. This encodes CASSMPGTGTNEKLFF.

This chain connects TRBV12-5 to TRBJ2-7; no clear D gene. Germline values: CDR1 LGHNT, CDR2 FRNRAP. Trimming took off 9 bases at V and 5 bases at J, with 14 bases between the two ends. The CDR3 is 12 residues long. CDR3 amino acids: CARDGGVHEQYF. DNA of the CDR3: TGTGCTAGGGACGGCGGTGTGCACGAGCAGTACTTC.

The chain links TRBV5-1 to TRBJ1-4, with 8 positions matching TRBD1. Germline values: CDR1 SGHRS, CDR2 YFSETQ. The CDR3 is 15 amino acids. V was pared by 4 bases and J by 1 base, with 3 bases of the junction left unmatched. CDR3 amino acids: CASSTGQGTNEKLFF. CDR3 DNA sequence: TGCGCCAGCAGCACCGGACAGGGAACTAATGAAAAACTGTTTTTT.

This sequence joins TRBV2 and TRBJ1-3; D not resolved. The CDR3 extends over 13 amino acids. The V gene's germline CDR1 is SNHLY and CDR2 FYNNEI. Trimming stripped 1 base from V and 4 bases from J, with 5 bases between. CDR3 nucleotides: TGTGCCAGCAGTGAAGGGGAAGGAAACACCATATATTTT. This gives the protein CASSEGEGNTIYF.

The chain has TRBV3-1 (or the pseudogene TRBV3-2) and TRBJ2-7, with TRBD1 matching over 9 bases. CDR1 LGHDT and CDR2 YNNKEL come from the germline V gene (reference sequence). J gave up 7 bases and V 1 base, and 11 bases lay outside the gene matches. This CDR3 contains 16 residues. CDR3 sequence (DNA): TGTGCCAGCAGCCAAGGGCCCTGGGGACAGGGAGGGGAGCAGTACTTC. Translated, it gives CASSQGPWGQGGEQYF.

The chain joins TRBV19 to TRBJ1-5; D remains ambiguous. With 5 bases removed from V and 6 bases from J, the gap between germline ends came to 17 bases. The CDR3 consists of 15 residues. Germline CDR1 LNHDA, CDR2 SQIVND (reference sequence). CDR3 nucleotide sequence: TGTGCCAGTAGTGTTACGGACCTACAAGTTCAGCCCCAGCATTTT. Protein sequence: CASSVTDLQVQPQHF.

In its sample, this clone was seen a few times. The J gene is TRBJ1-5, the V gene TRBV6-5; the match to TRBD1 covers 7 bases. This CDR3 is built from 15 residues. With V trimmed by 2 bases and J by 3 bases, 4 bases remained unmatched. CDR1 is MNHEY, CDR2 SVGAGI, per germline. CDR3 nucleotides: TGTGCCAGCAGTTACGGGCAGGGGGTCAATCAGCCCCAGCATTTT. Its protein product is CASSYGQGVNQPQHF.

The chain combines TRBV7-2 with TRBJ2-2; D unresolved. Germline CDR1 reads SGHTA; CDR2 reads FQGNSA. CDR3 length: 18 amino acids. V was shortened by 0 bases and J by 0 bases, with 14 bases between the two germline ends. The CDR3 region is CASSLASPFQANTGELFF. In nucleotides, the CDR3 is TGTGCCAGCAGCTTAGCGTCTCCCTTTCAGGCGAACACCGGGGAGCTGTTTTTT.

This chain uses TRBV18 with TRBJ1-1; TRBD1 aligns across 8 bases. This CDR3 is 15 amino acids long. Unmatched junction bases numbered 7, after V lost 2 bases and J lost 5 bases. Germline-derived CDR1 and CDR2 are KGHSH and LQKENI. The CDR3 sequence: CASSPSQGATTEAFF. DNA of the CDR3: TGTGCCAGCTCACCAAGTCAGGGGGCAACGACTGAAGCTTTCTTT.

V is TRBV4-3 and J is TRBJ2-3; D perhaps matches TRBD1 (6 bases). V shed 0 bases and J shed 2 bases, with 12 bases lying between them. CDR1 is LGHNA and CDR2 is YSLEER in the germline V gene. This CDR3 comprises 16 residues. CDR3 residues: CASSQDASGVTDTQYF. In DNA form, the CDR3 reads TGCGCCAGCAGCCAAGACGCCTCAGGGGTCACAGATACGCAGTATTTT.

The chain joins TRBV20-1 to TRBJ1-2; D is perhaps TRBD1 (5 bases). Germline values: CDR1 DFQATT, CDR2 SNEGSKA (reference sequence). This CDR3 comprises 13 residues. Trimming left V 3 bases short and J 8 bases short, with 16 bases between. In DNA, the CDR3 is TGCAGTGCTAGTAAGTCCGGGACGGCAGGCTACACCTTC. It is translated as CSASKSGTAGYTF.

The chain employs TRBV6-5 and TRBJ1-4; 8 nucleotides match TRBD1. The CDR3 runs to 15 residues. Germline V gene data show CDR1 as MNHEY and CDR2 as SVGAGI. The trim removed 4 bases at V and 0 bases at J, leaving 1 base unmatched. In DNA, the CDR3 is TGTGCCAGCAGTTCGGACAGGGCAACTAATGAAAAACTGTTTTTT. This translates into CASSSDRATNEKLFF.

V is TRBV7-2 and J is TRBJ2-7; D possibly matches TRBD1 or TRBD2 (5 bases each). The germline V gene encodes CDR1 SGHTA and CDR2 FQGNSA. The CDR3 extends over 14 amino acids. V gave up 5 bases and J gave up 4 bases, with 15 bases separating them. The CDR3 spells CASSRDRRIYEQYF. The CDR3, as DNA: TGTGCCAGCAGCCGGGACCGGAGGATATACGAGCAGTACTTC.

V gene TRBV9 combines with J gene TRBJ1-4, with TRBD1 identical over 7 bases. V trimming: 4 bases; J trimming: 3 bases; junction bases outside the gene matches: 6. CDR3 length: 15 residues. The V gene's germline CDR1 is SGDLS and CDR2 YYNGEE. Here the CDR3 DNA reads TGTGCCAGCAGCCAGCAGGGGGGCTCTAATGAAAAACTGTTTTTT. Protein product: CASSQQGGSNEKLFF.

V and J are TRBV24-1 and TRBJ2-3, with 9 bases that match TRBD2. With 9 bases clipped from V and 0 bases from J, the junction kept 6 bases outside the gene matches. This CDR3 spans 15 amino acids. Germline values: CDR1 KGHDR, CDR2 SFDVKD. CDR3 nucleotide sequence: TGTGCCACCGGTAGCGGGGGCGCTAGCACAGATACGCAGTATTTT. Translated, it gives CATGSGGASTDTQYF.

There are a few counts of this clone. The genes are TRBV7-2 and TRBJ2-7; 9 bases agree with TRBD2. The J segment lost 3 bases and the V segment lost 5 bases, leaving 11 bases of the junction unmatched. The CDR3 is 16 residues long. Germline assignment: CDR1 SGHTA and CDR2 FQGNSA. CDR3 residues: CASSLDLGLAVYEQYF. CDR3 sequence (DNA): TGTGCCAGCAGCCTAGATCTGGGACTAGCTGTCTACGAGCAGTACTTC.

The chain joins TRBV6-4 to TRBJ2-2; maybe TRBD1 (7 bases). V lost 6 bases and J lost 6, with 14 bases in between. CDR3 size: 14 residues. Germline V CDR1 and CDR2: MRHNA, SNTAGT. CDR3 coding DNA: TGTGCCAGCAGACAAGACAGGGAGGCCGGGGAGCTGTTTTTT. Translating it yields CASRQDREAGELFF.

CDR3 in DNA: TGCGCCAGCACGGACACGCAGAACACTGAAGCTTTCTTT. This encodes CASTDTQNTEAFF. This chain connects TRBV5-1 to TRBJ1-1; D possibly corresponds to TRBD1 (5 bases). V was shortened by 6 bases and J by 1 base, with 10 bases between the two germline ends. Germline-derived CDR1 and CDR2 are SGHRS and YFSETQ. The CDR3 loop spans 13 amino acids. Full variable domain (rest looked up from reference TRBV5-1 and TRBJ1-1): KAGVTQTPRYLIKTRGQQVTLSCSPISGHRSVSWYQQTPGQGLQFLFEYFSETQRNKGNFPGRFSGRQFSNSRSEMNVSTLELGDSALYLCASTDTQNTEAFFGQGTRLTVV.

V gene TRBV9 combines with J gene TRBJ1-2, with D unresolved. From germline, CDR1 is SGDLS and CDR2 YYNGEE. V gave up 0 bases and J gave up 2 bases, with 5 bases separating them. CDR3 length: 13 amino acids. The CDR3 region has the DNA TGTGCCAGCAGCGTAGTAGAAAACTATGGCTACACCTTC. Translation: CASSVVENYGYTF.

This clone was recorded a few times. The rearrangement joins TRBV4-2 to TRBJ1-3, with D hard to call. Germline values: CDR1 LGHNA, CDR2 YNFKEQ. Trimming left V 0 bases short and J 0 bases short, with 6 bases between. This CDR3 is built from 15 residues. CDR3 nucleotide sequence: TGTGCCAGCAGCCAAGAGGGGATCTCTGGAAACACCATATATTTT. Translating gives CASSQEGISGNTIYF.

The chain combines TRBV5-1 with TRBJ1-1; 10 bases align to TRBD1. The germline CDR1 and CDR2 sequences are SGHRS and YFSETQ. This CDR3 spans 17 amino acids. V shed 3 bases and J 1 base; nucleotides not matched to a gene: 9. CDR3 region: CASSWTGQGVSNTEAFF. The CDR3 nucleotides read TGCGCCAGCAGCTGGACTGGACAGGGGGTTTCGAACACTGAAGCTTTCTTT.

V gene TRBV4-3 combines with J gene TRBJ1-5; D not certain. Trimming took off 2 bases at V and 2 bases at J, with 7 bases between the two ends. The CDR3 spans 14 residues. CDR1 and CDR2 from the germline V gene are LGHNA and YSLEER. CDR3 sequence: CASSQSGGNQPQHF. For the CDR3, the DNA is TGCGCCAGCAGCCAATCCGGAGGCAATCAGCCCCAGCATTTT.

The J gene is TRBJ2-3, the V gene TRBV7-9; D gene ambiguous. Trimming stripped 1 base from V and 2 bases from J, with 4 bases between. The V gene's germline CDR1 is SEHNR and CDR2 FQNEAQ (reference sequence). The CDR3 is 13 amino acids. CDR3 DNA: TGTGCCAGCAGCTTAGACCCCACAGATACGCAGTATTTT. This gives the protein CASSLDPTDTQYF.

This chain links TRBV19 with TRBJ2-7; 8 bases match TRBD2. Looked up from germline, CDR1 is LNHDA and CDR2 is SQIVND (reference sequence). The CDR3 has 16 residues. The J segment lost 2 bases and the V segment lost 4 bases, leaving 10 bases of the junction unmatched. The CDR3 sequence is CASSKGSGKGTYEQYF. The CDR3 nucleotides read TGTGCCAGTAGTAAGGGTAGCGGGAAGGGGACCTACGAGCAGTACTTC.

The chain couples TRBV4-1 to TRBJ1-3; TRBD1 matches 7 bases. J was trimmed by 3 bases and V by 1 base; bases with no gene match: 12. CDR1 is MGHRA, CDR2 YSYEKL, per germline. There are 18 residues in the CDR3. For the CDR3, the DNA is TGCGCCAGCAGCCAAGGATCCGCGACAGGGAGGAATGGAAACACCATATATTTT. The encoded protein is CASSQGSATGRNGNTIYF.

The CDR3 nucleotides read TGTGCCAGCAGTCCAACTACGGAGGGAAATCAGCCCCAGCATTTT. This translates into CASSPTTEGNQPQHF. The chain combines TRBV6-5 with TRBJ1-5, with D unresolved. Trimming pared 5 bases from V and 4 bases from J, leaving 15 bases between. Germline CDR1 reads MNHEY; CDR2 reads SVGAGI. The CDR3 is 15 amino acids.

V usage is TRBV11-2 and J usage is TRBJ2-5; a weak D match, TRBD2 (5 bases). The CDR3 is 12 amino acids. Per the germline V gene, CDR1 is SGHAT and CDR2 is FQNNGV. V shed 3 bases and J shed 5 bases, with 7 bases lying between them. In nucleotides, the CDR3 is TGTGCCAGCAGCTTCAGAGGGGAGACCCAGTACTTC. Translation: CASSFRGETQYF.

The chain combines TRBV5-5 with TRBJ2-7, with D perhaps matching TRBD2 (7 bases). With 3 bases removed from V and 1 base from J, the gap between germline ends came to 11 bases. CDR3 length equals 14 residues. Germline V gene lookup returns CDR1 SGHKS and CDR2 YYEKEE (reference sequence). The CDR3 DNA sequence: TGTGCCAGCAGCTCCGGGGGGCAGTCCTACGAGCAGTACTTC. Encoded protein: CASSSGGQSYEQYF.

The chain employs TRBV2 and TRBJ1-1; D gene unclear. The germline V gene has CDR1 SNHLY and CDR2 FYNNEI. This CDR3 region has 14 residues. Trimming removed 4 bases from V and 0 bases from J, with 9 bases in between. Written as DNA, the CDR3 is TGTGCCAGCAGTGCCCAGCGGATGAACACTGAAGCTTTCTTT. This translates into CASSAQRMNTEAFF.

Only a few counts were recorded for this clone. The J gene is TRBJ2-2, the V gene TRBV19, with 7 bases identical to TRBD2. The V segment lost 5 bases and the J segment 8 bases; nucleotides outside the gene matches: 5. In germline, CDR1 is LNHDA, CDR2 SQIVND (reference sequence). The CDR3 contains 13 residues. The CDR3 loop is CASSPGTIGELFF. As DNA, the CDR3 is TGTGCCAGTAGTCCTGGGACTATTGGGGAGCTGTTTTTT.

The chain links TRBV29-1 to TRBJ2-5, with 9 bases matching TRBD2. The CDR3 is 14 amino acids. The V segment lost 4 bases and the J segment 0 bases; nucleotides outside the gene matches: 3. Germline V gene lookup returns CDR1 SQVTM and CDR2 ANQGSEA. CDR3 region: CSVVSGGNQETQYF. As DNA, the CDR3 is TGCAGCGTTGTCAGCGGGGGGAACCAAGAGACCCAGTACTTC.

CDR3: CASSLGAGLDTQYF. CDR3 DNA: TGTGCCAGCAGCTTAGGGGCCGGGCTGGATACGCAGTATTTT. The chain links TRBV7-2 to TRBJ2-3; D call uncertain. Trimming cost V 1 base and J 6 bases, with 11 bases left between them. The CDR3 runs 14 residues. CDR1 and CDR2 from the germline V gene are SGHTA and FQGNSA.